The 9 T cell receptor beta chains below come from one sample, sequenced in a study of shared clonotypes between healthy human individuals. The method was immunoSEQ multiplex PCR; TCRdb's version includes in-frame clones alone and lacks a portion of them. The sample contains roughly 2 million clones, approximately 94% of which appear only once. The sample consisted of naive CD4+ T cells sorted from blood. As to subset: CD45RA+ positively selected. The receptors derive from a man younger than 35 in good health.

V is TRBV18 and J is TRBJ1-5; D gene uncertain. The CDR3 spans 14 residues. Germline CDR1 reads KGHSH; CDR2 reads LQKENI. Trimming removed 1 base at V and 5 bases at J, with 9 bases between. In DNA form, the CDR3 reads TGTGCCAGCTCACCACAGGGAAGCTATCAGCCCCAGCATTTT. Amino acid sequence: CASSPQGSYQPQHF.

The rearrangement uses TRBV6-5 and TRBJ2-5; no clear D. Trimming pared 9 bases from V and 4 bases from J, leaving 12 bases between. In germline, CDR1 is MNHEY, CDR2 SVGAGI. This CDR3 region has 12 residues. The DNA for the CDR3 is TGTGCCAGTCTGGGGTCGGGAGAGACCCAGTACTTC. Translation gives CASLGSGETQYF.

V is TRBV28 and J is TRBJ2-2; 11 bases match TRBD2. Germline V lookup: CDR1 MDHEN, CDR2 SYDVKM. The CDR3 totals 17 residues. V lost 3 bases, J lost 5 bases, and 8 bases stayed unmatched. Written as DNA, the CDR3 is TGTGCCAGCAGTTTTTTCCTAGCGGGGGGAAGAACCGGGGAGCTGTTTTTT. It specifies CASSFFLAGGRTGELFF.

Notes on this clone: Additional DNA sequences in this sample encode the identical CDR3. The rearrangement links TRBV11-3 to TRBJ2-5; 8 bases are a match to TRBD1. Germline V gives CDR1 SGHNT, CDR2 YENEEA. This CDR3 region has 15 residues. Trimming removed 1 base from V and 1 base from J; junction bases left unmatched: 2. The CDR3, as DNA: TGTGCCAGCAGCTTAGGGACAGGGTCCCAAGAGACCCAGTACTTC. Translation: CASSLGTGSQETQYF.

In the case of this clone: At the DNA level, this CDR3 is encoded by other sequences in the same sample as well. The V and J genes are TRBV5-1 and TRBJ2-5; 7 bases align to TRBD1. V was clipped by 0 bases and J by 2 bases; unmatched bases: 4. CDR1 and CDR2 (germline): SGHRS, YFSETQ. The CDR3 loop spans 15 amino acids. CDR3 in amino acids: CASSLGQGRQETQYF. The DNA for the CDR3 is TGCGCCAGCAGCTTGGGACAGGGCCGACAAGAGACCCAGTACTTC. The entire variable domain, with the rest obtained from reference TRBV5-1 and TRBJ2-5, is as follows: KAGVTQTPRYLIKTRGQQVTLSCSPISGHRSVSWYQQTPGQGLQFLFEYFSETQRNKGNFPGRFSGRQFSNSRSEMNVSTLELGDSALYLCASSLGQGRQETQYFGPGTRLLVL.

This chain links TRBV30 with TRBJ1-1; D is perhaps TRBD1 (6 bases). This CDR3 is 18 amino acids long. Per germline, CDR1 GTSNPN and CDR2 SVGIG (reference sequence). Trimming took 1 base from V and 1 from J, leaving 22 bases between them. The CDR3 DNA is TGTGCCTGGAGTGCACCAGGGGCCCCACATGGCTCGAACACTGAAGCTTTCTTT. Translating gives CAWSAPGAPHGSNTEAFF.

CDR3 protein: CASSVGTDPSYEQYF. The CDR3 DNA reads TGTGCCAGCAGCGTAGGGACAGACCCCTCCTACGAGCAGTACTTC. The chain combines TRBV9 with TRBJ2-7, with a tentative D call TRBD1 (6 bases). With 0 bases removed from V and 0 bases from J, the gap between germline ends came to 10 bases. Germline values: CDR1 SGDLS, CDR2 YYNGEE. This CDR3 contains 15 residues.

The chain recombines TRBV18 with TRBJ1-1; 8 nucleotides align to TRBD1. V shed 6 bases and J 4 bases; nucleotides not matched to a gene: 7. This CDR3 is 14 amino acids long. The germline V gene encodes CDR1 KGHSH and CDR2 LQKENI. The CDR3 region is CASSLQGVGTEAFF. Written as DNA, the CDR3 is TGTGCCAGCTCTCTACAGGGGGTTGGCACTGAAGCTTTCTTT.

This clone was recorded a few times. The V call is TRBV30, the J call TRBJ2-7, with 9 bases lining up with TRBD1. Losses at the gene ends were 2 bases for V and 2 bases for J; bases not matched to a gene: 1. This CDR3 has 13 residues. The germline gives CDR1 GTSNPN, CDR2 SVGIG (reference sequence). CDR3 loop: CAWSRQGAYEQYF. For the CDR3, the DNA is TGTGCCTGGAGTAGACAGGGGGCCTACGAGCAGTACTTC.